This TCR beta chain was found in a study of shared clonotypes between healthy human individuals. As for the study in general: Aged 18 to 49, the donors were a couple of women and three men. Study-level findings and limits: Represented diversity (both genetic and exposure-history) was limited by the small number of donors.

Note on this clone: Its antigen is currently unknown.

The CDR3 contains 18 residues. Germline CDR1 is SGHAT and CDR2 is FQNNGV. J was trimmed by 5 bases and V by 5 bases; bases with no gene match: 19. Data came from immunoSEQ multiplex PCR; TCRdb stores just in-frame clones and leaves some out. The sample lists 700,000 to 950,000 clones, about 96% seen once, with approximately 0.2% in the top ten. Positively selected for CCR7, the CD45RO-negative cells used as naive CD8 cells excluded terminally differentiated effector memory CD45RA+ cells. The rearrangement uses TRBV11-2 and TRBJ1-2, with TRBD1 identical over 8 bases. The sample comprised naive CD8+ T cells sorted from blood. This receptor was obtained from a man aged 25 to 45 in good health. The CDR3 protein is CASSPMDRDGNLWYGYTF. The CDR3 nucleotides read TGTGCCAGCAGCCCGATGGACAGGGACGGAAATCTGTGGTATGGCTACACCTTC. The whole variable domain, remainder taken from reference TRBV11-2 and TRBJ1-2, is EAGVAQSPRYKIIEKRQSVAFWCNPISGHATLYWYQQILGQGPKLLIQFQNNGVVDDSQLPKDRFSAERLKGVDSTLKIQPAKLEDSAVYLCASSPMDRDGNLWYGYTFGSGTRLTVV.